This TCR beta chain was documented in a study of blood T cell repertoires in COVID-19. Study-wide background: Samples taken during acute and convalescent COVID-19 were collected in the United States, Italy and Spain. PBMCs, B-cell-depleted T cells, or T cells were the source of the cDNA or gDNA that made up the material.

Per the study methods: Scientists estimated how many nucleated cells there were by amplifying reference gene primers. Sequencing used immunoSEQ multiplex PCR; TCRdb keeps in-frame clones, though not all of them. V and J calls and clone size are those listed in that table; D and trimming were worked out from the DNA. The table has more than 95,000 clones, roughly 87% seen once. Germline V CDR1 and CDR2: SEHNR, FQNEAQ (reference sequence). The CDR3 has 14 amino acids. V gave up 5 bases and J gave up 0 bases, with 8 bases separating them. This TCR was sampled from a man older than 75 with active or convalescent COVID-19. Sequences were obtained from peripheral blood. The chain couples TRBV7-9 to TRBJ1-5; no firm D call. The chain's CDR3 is CASSVDGSNQPQHF. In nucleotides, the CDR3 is TGTGCCAGCAGCGTAGACGGTAGCAATCAGCCCCAGCATTTT.